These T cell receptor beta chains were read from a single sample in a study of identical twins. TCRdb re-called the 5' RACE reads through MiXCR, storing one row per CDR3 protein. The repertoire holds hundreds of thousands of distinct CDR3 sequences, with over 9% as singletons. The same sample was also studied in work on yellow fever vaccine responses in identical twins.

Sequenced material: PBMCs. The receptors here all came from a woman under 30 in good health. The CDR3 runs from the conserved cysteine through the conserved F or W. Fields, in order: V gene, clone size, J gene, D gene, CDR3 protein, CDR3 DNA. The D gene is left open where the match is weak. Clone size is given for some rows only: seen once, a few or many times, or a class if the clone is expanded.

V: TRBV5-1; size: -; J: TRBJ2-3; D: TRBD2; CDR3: CASSLYGRPSTDTQYF; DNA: TGCGCCAGCAGCTTGTACGGGAGGCCGAGTACAGATACGCAGTATTTT
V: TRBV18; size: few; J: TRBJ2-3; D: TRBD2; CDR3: CASSPFTSGAGADTQYF; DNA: TGTGCCAGCTCACCATTTACTAGCGGGGCAGGGGCAGATACGCAGTATTTT
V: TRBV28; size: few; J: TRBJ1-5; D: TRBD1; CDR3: CASRPGTGAAEPQHF; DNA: TGTGCCAGCCGACCCGGGACAGGGGCCGCCGAGCCCCAGCATTTT
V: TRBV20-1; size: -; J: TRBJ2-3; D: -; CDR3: CSATGRRVGSDTQYF; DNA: TGCAGTGCTACAGGTCGCAGGGTGGGCTCAGATACGCAGTATTTT
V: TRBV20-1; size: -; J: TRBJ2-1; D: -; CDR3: CSATPTSRGYNEQFF; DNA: TGCAGTGCTACCCCAACTAGCCGGGGTTACAATGAGCAGTTCTTC
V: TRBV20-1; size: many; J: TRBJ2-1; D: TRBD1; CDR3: CSAKWTGMGHEQFF; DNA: TGCAGTGCTAAATGGACAGGGATGGGTCATGAGCAGTTCTTC
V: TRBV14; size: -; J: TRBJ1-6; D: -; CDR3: CASSQQGSRSPLHF; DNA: TGTGCCAGCAGCCAACAGGGTTCGCGGTCACCCCTCCACTTT
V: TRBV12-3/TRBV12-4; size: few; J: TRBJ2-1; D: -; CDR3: CASSHSPGRNEQFF; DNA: TGTGCCAGCAGTCATTCCCCCGGTAGGAATGAGCAGTTCTTC
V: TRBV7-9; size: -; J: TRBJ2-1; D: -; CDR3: CASSLQRTVIGEQFF; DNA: TGTGCCAGCAGCTTACAACGGACAGTGATAGGTGAACAGTTCTTC
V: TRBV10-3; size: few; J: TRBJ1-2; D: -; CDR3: CAISQTEKANGYTF; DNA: TGTGCCATCAGTCAGACAGAGAAAGCGAATGGCTACACCTTC
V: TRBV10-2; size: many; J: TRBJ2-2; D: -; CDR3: CASQGGRTGELFF; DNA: TGCGCCAGTCAGGGGGGTCGAACCGGGGAGCTGTTTTTT
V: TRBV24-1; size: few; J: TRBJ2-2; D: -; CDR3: CATSDPGTRTPGELFF; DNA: TGTGCCACCAGTGATCCCGGGACACGGACACCCGGGGAGCTGTTTTTT
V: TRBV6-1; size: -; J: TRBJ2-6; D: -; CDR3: CASSDLGSGANVLTF; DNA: TGTGCCAGCAGTGATTTAGGGTCTGGGGCCAACGTCCTGACTTTC
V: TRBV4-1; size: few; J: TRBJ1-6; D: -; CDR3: CASSQGAGVASPLHF; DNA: TGCGCCAGCAGCCAAGGAGCAGGGGTGGCTTCACCCCTCCACTTT
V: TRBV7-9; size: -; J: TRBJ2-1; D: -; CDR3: CASSSTVGSREQFF; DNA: TGTGCCAGCAGCTCGACCGTCGGGTCCAGGGAGCAGTTCTTC